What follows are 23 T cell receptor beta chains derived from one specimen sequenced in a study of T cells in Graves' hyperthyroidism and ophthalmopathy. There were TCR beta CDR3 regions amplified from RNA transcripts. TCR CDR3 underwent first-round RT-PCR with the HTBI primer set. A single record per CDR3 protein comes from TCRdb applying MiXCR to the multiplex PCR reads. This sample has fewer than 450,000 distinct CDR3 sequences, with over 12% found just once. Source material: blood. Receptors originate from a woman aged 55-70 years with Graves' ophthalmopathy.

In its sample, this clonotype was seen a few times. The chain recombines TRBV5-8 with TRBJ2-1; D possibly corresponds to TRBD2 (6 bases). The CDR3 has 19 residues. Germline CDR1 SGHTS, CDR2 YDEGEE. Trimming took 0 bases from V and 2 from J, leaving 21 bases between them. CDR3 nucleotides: TGTGCCAGCAGCTTGGCCGGGTTTACGGGAGCCTCTCCCTACAATGAGCAGTTCTTC. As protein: CASSLAGFTGASPYNEQFF.

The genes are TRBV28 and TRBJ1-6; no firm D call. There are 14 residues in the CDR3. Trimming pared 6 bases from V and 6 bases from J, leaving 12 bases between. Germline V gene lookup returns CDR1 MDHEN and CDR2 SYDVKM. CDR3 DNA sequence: TGTGCCAGCAGACGGCGGGTCGGTAATTCACCCCTCCACTTT. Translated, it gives CASRRRVGNSPLHF.

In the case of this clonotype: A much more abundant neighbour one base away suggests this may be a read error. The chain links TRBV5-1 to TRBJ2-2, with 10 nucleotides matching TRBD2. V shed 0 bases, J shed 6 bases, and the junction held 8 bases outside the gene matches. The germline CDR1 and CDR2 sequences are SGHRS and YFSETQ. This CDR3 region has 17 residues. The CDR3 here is CASSLAASGSRAGELFF. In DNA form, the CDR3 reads TGCGCCAGCAGCTTGGCGGCTAGCGGGAGCCGGGCCGGGGAGCTGTTTTTT.

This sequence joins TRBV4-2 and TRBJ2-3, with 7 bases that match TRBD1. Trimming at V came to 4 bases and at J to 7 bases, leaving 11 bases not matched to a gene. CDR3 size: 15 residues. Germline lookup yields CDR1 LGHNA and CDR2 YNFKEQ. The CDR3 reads CASSLALERGHTQYF. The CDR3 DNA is TGTGCCAGCAGCCTTGCCCTTGAGAGGGGGCATACGCAGTATTTT.

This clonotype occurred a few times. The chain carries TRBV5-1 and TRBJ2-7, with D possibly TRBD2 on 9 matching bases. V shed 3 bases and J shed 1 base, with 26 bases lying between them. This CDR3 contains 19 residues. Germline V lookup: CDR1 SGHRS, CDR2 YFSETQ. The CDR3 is CASSSDREKTSGPSYEQYF. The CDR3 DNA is TGCGCCAGCAGCTCGGACAGGGAGAAGACTAGCGGACCTTCCTACGAGCAGTACTTC.

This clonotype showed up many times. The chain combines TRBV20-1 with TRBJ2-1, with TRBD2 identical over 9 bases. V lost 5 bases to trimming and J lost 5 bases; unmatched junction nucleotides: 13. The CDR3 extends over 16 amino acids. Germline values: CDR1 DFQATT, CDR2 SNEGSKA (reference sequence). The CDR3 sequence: CSAEGREGPIHNEQFF. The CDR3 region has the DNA TGCAGTGCTGAGGGGCGGGAGGGCCCCATCCACAATGAGCAGTTCTTC.

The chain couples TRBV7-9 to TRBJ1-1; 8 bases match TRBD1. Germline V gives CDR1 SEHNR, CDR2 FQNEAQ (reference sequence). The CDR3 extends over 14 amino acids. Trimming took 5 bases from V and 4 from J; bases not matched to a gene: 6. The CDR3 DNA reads TGTGCCAGCAGCCCGCAGGGGGCGGTCACTGAAGCTTTCTTT. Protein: CASSPQGAVTEAFF.

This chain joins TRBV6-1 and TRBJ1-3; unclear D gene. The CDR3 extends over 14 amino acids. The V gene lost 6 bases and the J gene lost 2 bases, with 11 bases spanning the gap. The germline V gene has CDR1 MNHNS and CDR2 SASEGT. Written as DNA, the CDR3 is TGTGCCAGCAGCCAAGTTGGGACTGGAAACACCATATATTTT. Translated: CASSQVGTGNTIYF.

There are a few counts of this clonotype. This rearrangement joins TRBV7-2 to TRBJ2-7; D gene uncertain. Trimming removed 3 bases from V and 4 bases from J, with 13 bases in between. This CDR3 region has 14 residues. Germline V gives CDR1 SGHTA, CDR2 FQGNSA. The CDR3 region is CASSFQLERYEQYF. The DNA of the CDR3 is TGTGCCAGCAGCTTTCAGCTGGAAAGATACGAGCAGTACTTC.

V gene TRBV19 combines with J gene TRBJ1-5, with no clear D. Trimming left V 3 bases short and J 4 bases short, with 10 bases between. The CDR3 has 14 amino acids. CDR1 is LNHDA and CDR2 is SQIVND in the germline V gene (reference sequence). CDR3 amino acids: CASSMSGENQPQHF. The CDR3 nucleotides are TGTGCCAGTAGTATGAGTGGGGAAAATCAGCCCCAGCATTTT. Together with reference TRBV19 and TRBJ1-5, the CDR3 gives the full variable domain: DGGITQSPKYLFRKEGQNVTLSCEQNLNHDAMYWYRQDPGQGLRLIYYSQIVNDFQKGDIAEGYSVSREKKESFPLTVTSAQKNPTAFYLCASSMSGENQPQHFGDGTRLSIL.

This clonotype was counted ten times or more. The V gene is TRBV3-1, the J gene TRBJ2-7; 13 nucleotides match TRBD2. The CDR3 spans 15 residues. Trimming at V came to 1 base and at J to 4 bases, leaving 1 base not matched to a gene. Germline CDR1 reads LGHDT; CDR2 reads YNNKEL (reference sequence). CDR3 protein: CASSQGTSGRYEQYF. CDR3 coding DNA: TGTGCCAGCAGCCAAGGGACTAGCGGGAGATACGAGCAGTACTTC.

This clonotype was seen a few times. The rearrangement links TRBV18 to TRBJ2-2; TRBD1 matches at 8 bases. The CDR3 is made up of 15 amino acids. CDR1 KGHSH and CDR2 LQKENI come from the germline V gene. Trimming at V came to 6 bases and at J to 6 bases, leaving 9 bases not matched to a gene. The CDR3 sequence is CASSSKTGVAGELFF. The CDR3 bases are TGTGCCAGCTCGTCCAAGACAGGGGTCGCCGGGGAGCTGTTTTTT.

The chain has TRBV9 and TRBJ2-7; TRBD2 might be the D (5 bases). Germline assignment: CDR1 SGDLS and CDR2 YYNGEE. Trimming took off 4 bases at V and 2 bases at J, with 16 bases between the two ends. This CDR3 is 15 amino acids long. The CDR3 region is CASSIGGEPTYEQYF. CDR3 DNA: TGTGCCAGCAGCATTGGTGGGGAGCCCACCTACGAGCAGTACTTC.

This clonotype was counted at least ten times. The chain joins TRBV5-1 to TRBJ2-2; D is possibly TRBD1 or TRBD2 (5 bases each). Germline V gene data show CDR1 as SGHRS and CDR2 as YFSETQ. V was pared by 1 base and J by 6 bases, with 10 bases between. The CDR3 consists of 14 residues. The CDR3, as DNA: TGCGCCAGCAGCTTGATTACGGGGCCCGGGGAGCTGTTTTTT. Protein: CASSLITGPGELFF.

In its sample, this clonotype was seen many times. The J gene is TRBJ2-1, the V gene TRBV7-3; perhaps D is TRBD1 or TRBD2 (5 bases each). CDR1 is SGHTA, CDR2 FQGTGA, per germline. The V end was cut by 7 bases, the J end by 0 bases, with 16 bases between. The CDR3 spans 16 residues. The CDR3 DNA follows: TGTGCCAGCACCCCTCGGGGACCCAGCTCCTACAATGAGCAGTTCTTC. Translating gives CASTPRGPSSYNEQFF.

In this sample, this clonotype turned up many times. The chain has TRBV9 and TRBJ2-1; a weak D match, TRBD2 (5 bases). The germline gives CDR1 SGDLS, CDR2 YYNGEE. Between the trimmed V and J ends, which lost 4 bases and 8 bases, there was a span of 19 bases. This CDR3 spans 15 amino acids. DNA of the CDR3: TGTGCCAGCAGCCTCAGCGGTTCAATCGGGGATGAGCAGTTCTTC. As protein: CASSLSGSIGDEQFF.

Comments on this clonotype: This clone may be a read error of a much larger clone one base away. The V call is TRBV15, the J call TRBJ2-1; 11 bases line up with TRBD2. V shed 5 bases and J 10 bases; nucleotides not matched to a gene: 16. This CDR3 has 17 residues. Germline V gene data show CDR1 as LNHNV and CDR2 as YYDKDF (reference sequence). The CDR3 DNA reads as TGTGCCACCAGCGACCGACTAGCGGGATTCGGTTTCGACGAGCAGTTCTTC. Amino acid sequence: CATSDRLAGFGFDEQFF.

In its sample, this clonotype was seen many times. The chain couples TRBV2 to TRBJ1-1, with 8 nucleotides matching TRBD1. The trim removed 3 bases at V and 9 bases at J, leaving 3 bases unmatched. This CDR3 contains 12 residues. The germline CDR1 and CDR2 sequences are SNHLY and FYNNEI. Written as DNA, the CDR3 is TGTGCCAGCAGTGATCAGGGGGCGCAAGCTTTCTTT. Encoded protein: CASSDQGAQAFF.

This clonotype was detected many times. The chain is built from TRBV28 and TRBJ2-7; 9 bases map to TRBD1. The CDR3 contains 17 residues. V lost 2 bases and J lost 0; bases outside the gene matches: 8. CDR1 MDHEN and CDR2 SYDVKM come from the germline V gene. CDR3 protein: CASSLITGTGPSYEQYF. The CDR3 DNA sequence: TGTGCCAGCAGTTTAATAACCGGGACAGGGCCCTCCTACGAGCAGTACTTC.

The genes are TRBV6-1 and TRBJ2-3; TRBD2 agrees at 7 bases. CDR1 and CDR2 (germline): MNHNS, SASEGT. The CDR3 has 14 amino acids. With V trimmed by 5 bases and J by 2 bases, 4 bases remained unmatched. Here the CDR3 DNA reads TGTGCCAGCAGTCCTAGCGGAGCCACAGATACGCAGTATTTT. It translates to CASSPSGATDTQYF.

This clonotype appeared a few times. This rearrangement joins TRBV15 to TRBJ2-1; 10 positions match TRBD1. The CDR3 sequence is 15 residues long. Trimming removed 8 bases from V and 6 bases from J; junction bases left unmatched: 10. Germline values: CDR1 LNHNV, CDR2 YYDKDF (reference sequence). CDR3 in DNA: TGTGCCACCCTACTCGGGACAGGGGAGGGCAATGAGCAGTTCTTC. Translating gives CATLLGTGEGNEQFF.

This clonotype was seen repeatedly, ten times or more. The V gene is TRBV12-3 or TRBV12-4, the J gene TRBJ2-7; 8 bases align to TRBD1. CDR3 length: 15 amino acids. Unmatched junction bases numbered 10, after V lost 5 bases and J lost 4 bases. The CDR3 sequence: CASSPHDRGYYEQYF. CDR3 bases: TGTGCCAGCAGTCCCCACGACAGGGGCTATTACGAGCAGTACTTC.

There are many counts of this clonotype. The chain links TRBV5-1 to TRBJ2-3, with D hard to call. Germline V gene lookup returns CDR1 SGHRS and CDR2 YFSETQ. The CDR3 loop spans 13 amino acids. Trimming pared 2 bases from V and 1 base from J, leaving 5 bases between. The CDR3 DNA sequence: TGCGCCAGCAGCTTAATCGGCACAGATACGCAGTATTTT. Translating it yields CASSLIGTDTQYF.